This T cell receptor (beta chain) was sequenced for a study of neurological immune-mediated disorders (dated by TCRdb to about 2019). Regarding the complete study: Using UMI-based sequencing, the study compared peripheral blood TCR-beta repertoires from patients with HTLV-I-associated myelopathy (HAM/TSP), patients with multiple sclerosis, and healthy controls. The 95 to 120 TCR-beta libraries included longitudinal samples, technical triplicates and paired sorted CD4+ and CD8+ T-cell subsets alongside PBMC samples. The cohort included 60 to 70 subjects: around 15 with HAM/TSP, around 34 with multiple sclerosis, and some 20 healthy controls. Findings and caveats that apply to the study as a whole: TCR clonal expansion was greatest in HAM/TSP patients and smallest in MS patients, who ranked below even healthy controls. No identical CDR3 amino acid sequences were found to be shared among expanded clones across subjects, suggesting that TCR-beta repertoires were private in all groups.

To synthesize cDNA, template-switch 5'RACE was performed with a primer carrying a 10-nucleotide random unique molecular identifier so that each TCR transcript was tagged. Over 180 million TCR-beta sequences, covering 15-18 subjects, were produced in each sequencing run. The RNeasy kit was used for extraction of total RNA. Using the KAPA Real-time Library Amplification kit, TCR-beta VDJ regions were amplified with primers for the TCR constant region and the 5'RACE anchor. Sample indexes and Illumina adaptors were added in a first PCR, after which library yield was increased in a second PCR. After purification with Ampure beads, the TCR product of roughly 650 bp was size-selected on a 2% E-gel SizeSelection system. Before pooling, libraries had their quality checked on a Bioanalyzer, their concentration measured with Qubit, and their quantity determined with the Kapa Library Quantification kit. Paired-end 2 x 150 bp sequencing of the libraries was performed on an Illumina HiSeq 2500. To increase sequence diversity, about 24-32% phiX was spiked into each library pool. In the authors' own workflow: Quality-filtered reads were processed with the UMI-based MiGEC pipeline, and over 90% of raw TCR sequences were removed by the MiGEC pipeline during error correction. IMGT germline references were used for aligning VDJ genes, and each clonotype was defined as a unique CDR3 amino acid sequence together with its V-J genes. Clonal expansion, Shannon diversity and CDR3 relatedness (CalcPairwiseDistances, ClusterSamples) were evaluated with VDJtools, and phylogenetic trees were built with CLCbio workbench. A clone was classed as expanded if it had 8 or more unique UMIs, a cutoff based on coefficient-of-variation modelling across technical triplicates. The raw public reads went through TCRdb reprocessing: fastp at Q25, MiXCR clone calling, in-frame beta chains kept. Each CDR3 protein appears once, grouped with its most common genes and DNA. These V and J calls derive from TCRdb rather than the authors' analysis. The sample table contains around 30,000 distinct CDR3 sequences; only one count was recorded for approximately 12% of them. 7.8% of the sample is taken by the ten largest.

The healthy controls were volunteers from a blood bank in Maryland, USA. Libraries from unsorted PBMCs were made from 2 million PBMCs kept in RNAlater at -80 degrees C until RNA extraction. Peripheral blood underwent Ficoll-Hypaque density gradient centrifugation to isolate PBMCs, which were then cryopreserved in liquid nitrogen. There are many counts of this clonotype. Its antigen remains undetermined. Per-nucleotide qualities are absent, and no much larger clonotype sits a single base away. According to the germline V gene, CDR1 reads ENHRY and CDR2 reads SYGVKD. The CDR3 holds 13 amino acids from the cysteine to the phenylalanine. Here the CDR3 DNA is all that survives: 39 bases in frame from base 1. From V the trimming removes 6 bases and from J it removes 8 bases, while the gene matches leave 5 bases of the junction unaccounted for.

The sequence is built from TRBV10-3 and TRBJ1-2; TRBD1 matches 11 bases in the middle. Sequencing input: PBMCs. This clonotype originated in a man in his sixties in good health. The CDR3 protein sequence reads: CAISGQGAQGYTF. The base sequence is TGTGCCATCAGCGGACAGGGGGCGCAGGGCTACACCTTC.